These 17 T cell receptor beta chains share one sample of origin, sequenced in a study of Graves' ophthalmopathy and Graves' hyperthyroidism. Investigators amplified TCR beta CDR3 regions from RNA transcripts. RT-PCR with HTBI primers came first, then second-round multiplex PCR. TCRdb re-derived calls from the multiplex PCR reads in MiXCR, one entry per CDR3 protein. The sample has roughly 700,000 distinct CDR3 sequences, approximately 40% seen once. Input material: peripheral blood. The origin of the receptors is an adult man with Graves' ophthalmopathy.

In the case of this clonotype: The junction does not match germline at one end; this may be a read error. V gene TRBV10-3 combines with J gene TRBJ1-5; 8 bases agree with TRBD1. The CDR3 contains 17 residues. Per germline, CDR1 ENHRY and CDR2 SYGVKD. The CDR3 loop is CAISESTTGDSNQPQHF. For the CDR3, the DNA is TGTGCCATCAGCGAGTCGACGACAGGGGATAGCAATCAGCCCCAGCATTTT.

This sequence joins TRBV10-3 and TRBJ1-5, with TRBD1 identical over 8 bases. The length of the CDR3 is 15 residues. The ends lost 10 bases at V and 6 bases at J; junction bases unmatched: 14. The V gene's germline CDR1 is ENHRY and CDR2 SYGVKD. Here the CDR3 reads CASKTDRGGGQPQHF. The CDR3 DNA reads as TGTGCCAGCAAAACCGACAGGGGAGGGGGTCAGCCCCAGCATTTT.

This rearrangement joins TRBV7-2 to TRBJ2-3, with 9 bases fitting TRBD2. Germline CDR1 reads SGHTA; CDR2 reads FQGNSA. The V gene end was trimmed by 4 bases and the J gene end by 2 bases; junction bases not matched to a gene: 4. This CDR3 has 15 amino acids. The CDR3 reads CASSSSGVTTDTQYF. The CDR3 DNA follows: TGTGCCAGCAGCTCTAGCGGGGTAACCACAGATACGCAGTATTTT. Looking up the rest from reference TRBV7-2 and TRBJ2-3 gives the full variable domain: GAGVSQSPSNKVTEKGKDVELRCDPISGHTALYWYRQSLGQGLEFLIYFQGNSAPDKSGLPSDRFSAERTGGSVSTLTIQRTQQEDSAVYLCASSSSGVTTDTQYFGPGTRLTVL.

The chain carries TRBV7-4 and TRBJ2-7; tentatively, D is TRBD1 (5 bases). This CDR3 has 13 residues. Trimming shortened V by 6 bases and J by 2 bases, and 11 bases separated the two germline ends. The germline V gene encodes CDR1 SGHVT and CDR2 SQSDAQ. The CDR3: CASRTDNAYEQYF. The CDR3 coding sequence is TGTGCCAGCAGGACAGATAATGCCTACGAGCAGTACTTC.

The chain couples TRBV2 to TRBJ1-2, with D possibly matching TRBD1 (6 bases). V lost 2 bases and J 6 bases, leaving 22 bases between the germline ends. Germline lookup yields CDR1 SNHLY and CDR2 FYNNEI. The CDR3 spans 17 residues. The CDR3, as DNA: TGTGCCAGCAGTGAATGGGACATCGGAATCCTGGGACATGGCTACACCTTC. This gives the protein CASSEWDIGILGHGYTF.

The chain is built from TRBV29-1 and TRBJ1-2, with no clear D. Germline V gene sequence: CDR1 SQVTM, CDR2 ANQGSEA. The CDR3 runs to 14 residues. V was trimmed by 6 bases and J by 3 bases, leaving 17 bases between them. The CDR3 DNA sequence: TGCAGCGTCTCCGGGGAAGAGGCGGACTATGGCTACACCTTC. Translating gives CSVSGEEADYGYTF. The full variable domain, in which reference TRBV29-1 and TRBJ1-2 provide the parts outside the CDR3, is SAVISQKPSRDICQRGTSLTIQCQVDSQVTMMFWYRQQPGQSLTLIATANQGSEATYESGFVIDKFPISRPNLTFSTLTVSNMSPEDSSIYLCSVSGEEADYGYTFGSGTRLTVV.

This clonotype was counted many times. The rearrangement uses TRBV15 and TRBJ1-5, with unresolved D. V was trimmed by 0 bases and J by 7 bases, leaving 13 bases between them. The CDR3 has 15 amino acids. Germline CDR1 reads LNHNV; CDR2 reads YYDKDF (reference sequence). In nucleotides, the CDR3 is TGTGCCACCAGCAGAGATTCAAGGATGGGACAGCCCCAGCATTTT. It translates to CATSRDSRMGQPQHF.

This clonotype occurred many times. The J gene is TRBJ1-6, the V gene TRBV9, with 9 bases aligning to TRBD1. The V gene end was trimmed by 4 bases and the J gene end by 7 bases; junction bases not matched to a gene: 6. The germline V gene encodes CDR1 SGDLS and CDR2 YYNGEE. The CDR3 covers 15 residues. The CDR3 protein is CASSTLTGGNSPLHF. CDR3 DNA: TGTGCCAGCAGCACCTTGACAGGGGGGAATTCACCCCTCCACTTT. The full variable domain, its missing parts supplied by reference TRBV9 and TRBJ1-6, is DSGVTQTPKHLITATGQRVTLRCSPRSGDLSVYWYQQSLDQGLQFLIQYYNGEERAKGNILERFSAQQFPDLHSELNLSSLELGDSALYFCASSTLTGGNSPLHFGNGTRLTVT.

This clonotype was counted between two and nine times. The chain combines TRBV5-4 with TRBJ1-2; D remains unclear. Germline values: CDR1 SGHNT, CDR2 YYREEE (reference sequence). V shed 1 base and J shed 2 bases, with 12 bases lying between them. The CDR3 runs 15 residues. The CDR3 nucleotides read TGTGCCAGCAGCTTGATAGGGAGGCCCAACTATGGCTACACCTTC. Translated, it gives CASSLIGRPNYGYTF.

This clonotype was detected ten times or more. The chain employs TRBV20-1 and TRBJ1-6, with D hard to call. The CDR3 is 13 amino acids. Trimming left V 4 bases short and J 11 bases short, with 15 bases between. CDR1 and CDR2 from the germline V gene are DFQATT and SNEGSKA (reference sequence). DNA for the CDR3: TGCAGTGCTAACCGTGGGGTTAGGACACCCCTCCACTTT. Its protein product is CSANRGVRTPLHF.

The chain uses TRBV20-1 and TRBJ2-6; D is undetermined. V was trimmed by 3 bases and J by 4 bases, leaving 4 bases between them. Germline-derived CDR1 and CDR2 are DFQATT and SNEGSKA (reference sequence). This CDR3 contains 12 residues. The CDR3 DNA follows: TGCAGTGCTAGTGAGGGGGCCAACGTCCTGACTTTC. Its protein is CSASEGANVLTF.

Regarding this clonotype: The junction shows a germline mismatch at one end, possibly a read error. This chain connects TRBV10-3 to TRBJ1-2; TRBD1 matches at 7 bases. Germline V gene lookup returns CDR1 ENHRY and CDR2 SYGVKD. The CDR3 extends over 12 amino acids. CDR3 sequence: CASSSTGNGYTF. The DNA for the CDR3 is TGTGCCAGCAGTTCGACAGGGAACGGCTACACCTTC.

This chain links TRBV14 with TRBJ2-5; 8 positions match TRBD1. From germline, CDR1 is SGHDN and CDR2 FVKESK. The CDR3 has 16 residues. After removal of 5 bases from V and 4 bases from J, the junction contained 12 bases not matched to a gene. The CDR3 coding sequence is TGTGCCAGCAGCAGTCTGGGCAGGGGGCGTGGAGAGACCCAGTACTTC. This codes for CASSSLGRGRGETQYF.

The CDR3: CSVGDRDFSGNTIYF. The CDR3, as DNA: TGCAGCGTTGGAGACAGGGACTTTAGTGGAAACACCATATATTTT. The rearrangement links TRBV29-1 to TRBJ1-3; 7 bases map to TRBD1. Germline-derived CDR1 and CDR2 are SQVTM and ANQGSEA. This CDR3 is built from 15 residues. V was clipped by 4 bases and J by 3 bases; unmatched bases: 9.

This clonotype has a handful of counts. A single base separates this from a much larger clone, so it may be a read error. The V call is TRBV29-1, the J call TRBJ2-3, with 8 positions matching TRBD1. The V gene's germline CDR1 is SQVTM and CDR2 ANQGSEA. The CDR3 runs 13 residues. CDR3 in DNA: TGCAGCGTTGAGGACAGGGCCACAGGTACGCAGTATTTT. Encoded protein: CSVEDRATGTQYF.

This clonotype was seen a few times. The rearrangement uses TRBV20-1 and TRBJ2-5; 14 bases line up with TRBD2. This CDR3 comprises 17 residues. CDR1 DFQATT and CDR2 SNEGSKA come from the germline V gene (reference sequence). Trimming cost V 3 bases and J 7 bases; bases outside gene matches: 13. CDR3 in DNA: TGCAGTGCTAGTGAAATTGTAACCGGGACTAGCGGGGGGACCCAGTACTTC. It specifies CSASEIVTGTSGGTQYF.

The chain links TRBV20-1 to TRBJ2-7; D assignment may be TRBD1 or TRBD2 (5 bases each). There are 13 residues in the CDR3. V lost 2 bases, J lost 3 bases, and 11 bases lay in between. The germline CDR1 and CDR2 sequences are DFQATT and SNEGSKA (reference sequence). The CDR3 coding sequence is TGCAGTGCTAGATCGGGGCTTGGCTACGAGCAGTACTTC. Its protein is CSARSGLGYEQYF.